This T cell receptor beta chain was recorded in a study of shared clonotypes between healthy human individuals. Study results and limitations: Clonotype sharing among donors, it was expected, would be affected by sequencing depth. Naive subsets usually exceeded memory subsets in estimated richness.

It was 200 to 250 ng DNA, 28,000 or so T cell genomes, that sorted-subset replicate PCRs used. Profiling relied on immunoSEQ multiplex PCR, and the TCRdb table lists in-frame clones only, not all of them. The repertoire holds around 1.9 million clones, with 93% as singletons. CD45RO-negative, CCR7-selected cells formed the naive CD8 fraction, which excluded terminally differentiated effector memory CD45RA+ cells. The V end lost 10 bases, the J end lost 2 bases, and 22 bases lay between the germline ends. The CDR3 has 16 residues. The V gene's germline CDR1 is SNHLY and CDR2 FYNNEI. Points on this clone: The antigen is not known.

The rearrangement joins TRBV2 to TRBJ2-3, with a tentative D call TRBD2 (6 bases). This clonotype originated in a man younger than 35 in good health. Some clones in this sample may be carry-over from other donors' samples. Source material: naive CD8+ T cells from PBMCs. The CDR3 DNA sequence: TGTGCCATTCTCGGAGGGGCACCTCCTAACACAGATACGCAGTATTTT. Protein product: CAILGGAPPNTDTQYF.